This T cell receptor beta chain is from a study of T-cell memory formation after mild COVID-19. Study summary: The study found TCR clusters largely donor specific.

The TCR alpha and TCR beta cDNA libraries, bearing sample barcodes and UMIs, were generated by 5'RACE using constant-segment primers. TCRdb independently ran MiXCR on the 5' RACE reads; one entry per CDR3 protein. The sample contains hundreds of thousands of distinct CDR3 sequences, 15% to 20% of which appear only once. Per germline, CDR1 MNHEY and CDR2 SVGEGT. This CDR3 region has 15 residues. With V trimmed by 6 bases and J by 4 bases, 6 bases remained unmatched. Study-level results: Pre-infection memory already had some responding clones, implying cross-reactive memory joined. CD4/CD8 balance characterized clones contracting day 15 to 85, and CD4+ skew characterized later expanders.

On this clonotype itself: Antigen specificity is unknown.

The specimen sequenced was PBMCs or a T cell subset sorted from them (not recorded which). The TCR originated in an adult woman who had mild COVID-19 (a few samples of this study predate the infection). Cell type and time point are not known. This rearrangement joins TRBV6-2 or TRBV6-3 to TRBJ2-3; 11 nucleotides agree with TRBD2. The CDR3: CASSIAGGLSDTQYF. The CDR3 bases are TGTGCCAGCAGCATAGCGGGAGGGCTGTCAGATACGCAGTATTTT.